This T cell receptor (delta chain) was found in a study of Vδ1+ human thymocytes. Study outcomes and limitations: Thymic TRG and TRD repertoires appeared highly polyclonal. Approximately 20% of thymic delta-chain sequences were Vdelta2, with few Vdelta3, unlike blood Vdelta1+ controls.

Vdelta1+ thymocyte sorts reached between about 97% and 99.6% purity. Extracted RNA was reverse transcribed into cDNA. Pooled V-gene forward primers with one constant-region reverse primer generated the CDR3 amplicons by multiplex PCR. TCRdb applied CATT to the multiplex PCR reads for clone calling. Here the sample spans more than 50,000 delta-chain clones, roughly 16% being singletons. The sample holds a few counts of this clone. The antigen is undetermined. Germline loops: CDR1 TSWWSYY, CDR2 QGS. With 2 bases removed from V and 2 bases from J, the gap between germline ends came to 15 bases. There are 16 residues in the CDR3.

The sequencing input was Vdelta1+ gamma-delta thymocytes from the thymus. Subset of the sample: FACS-sorted CD3+ TCRalphabeta- TCRVdelta1+ TCRVdelta2- thymocytes. This chain connects TRDV1 to TRDJ1; D gene uncertain. The receptor was isolated from a girl under three years old who had congenital heart surgery. CDR3 DNA sequence: TGTGCTCTTGGGGAAGGGGCTTCGTCTATTACCGATAAACTCATCTTT. It specifies CALGEGASSITDKLIF.